This is a list of T cell receptor beta chains from one sample in a study of cytomegalovirus exposure and HLA in healthy donors. Sequencing was performed with immunoSEQ multiplex PCR; in TCRdb, only in-frame clones are kept and a portion is missing. The repertoire has roughly 110,000 clones, about four fifths of them found once; the top ten carry around 6.4%. Sample: PBMCs. The receptors come from a woman in her 50s in good health and CMV-seropositive. Each CDR3 is given with its conserved first and last residue. A D gene is named only where the DNA matches it firmly. Clone sizes are given selectively: once, few, many, or a class where the clone is expanded.

TRBV2,TRBJ2-2,many,TRBD1,CASRGQGWNTGELFF,TGTGCCAGCAGGGGACAGGGGTGGAACACCGGGGAGCTGTTTTTT
TRBV11-2,TRBJ2-1,.,TRBD2,CACSGGPTYNEQFF,TGTGCCTGTAGCGGGGGGCCCACCTACAATGAGCAGTTCTTC
TRBV18,TRBJ2-5,.,TRBD2,CASSPRTSGKETQYF,TGTGCCAGCTCACCCAGGACTAGCGGGAAAGAGACCCAGTACTTC
TRBV29-1,TRBJ1-2,.,TRBD1,CSVELSQGALMPGGYTF,TGCAGCGTTGAACTATCGCAGGGGGCGCTTATGCCCGGTGGCTACACCTTC
TRBV5-4,TRBJ2-3,.,TRBD2,CASSQQRWRGASTDTQYF,TGTGCCAGCAGCCAGCAGAGGTGGCGGGGGGCTAGCACAGATACGCAGTATTTT
TRBV30,TRBJ2-1,.,TRBD2,CAWSVASGGQQFF,TGTGCCTGGAGTGTAGCTAGCGGGGGACAGCAGTTCTTC
TRBV30,TRBJ2-5,.,TRBD1,CAWSVQGSETQYF,TGTGCCTGGAGCGTACAGGGGTCAGAGACCCAGTACTTC
TRBV25-1,TRBJ1-5,.,.,CASSEGGLPVTQPQHF,TGTGCCAGCAGTGAAGGGGGACTCCCGGTCACTCAGCCCCAGCATTTT
TRBV7-2,TRBJ2-1,.,.,CASSPRVGAYNEQFF,TGTGCCAGCAGCCCTCGGGTAGGAGCCTACAATGAGCAGTTCTTC
TRBV7-7,TRBJ2-5,.,TRBD1,CASSLTGGEETQYF,TGTGCTAGCAGCTTGACAGGGGGAGAAGAGACCCAGTACTTC
TRBV7-6,TRBJ1-1,.,TRBD1,CASSRGQGISEAFF,TGTGCCAGCAGCCGGGGACAGGGAATTTCTGAAGCTTTCTTT